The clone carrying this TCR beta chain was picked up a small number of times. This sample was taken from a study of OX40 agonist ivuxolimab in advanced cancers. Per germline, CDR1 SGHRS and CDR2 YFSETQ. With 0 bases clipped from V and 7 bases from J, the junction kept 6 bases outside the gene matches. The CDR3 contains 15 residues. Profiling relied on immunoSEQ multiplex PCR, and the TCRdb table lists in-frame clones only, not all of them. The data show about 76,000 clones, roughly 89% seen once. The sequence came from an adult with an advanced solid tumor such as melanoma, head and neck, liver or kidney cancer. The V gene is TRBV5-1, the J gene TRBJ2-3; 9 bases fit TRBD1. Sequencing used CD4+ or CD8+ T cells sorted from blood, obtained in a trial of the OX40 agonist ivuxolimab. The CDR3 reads CASSLGGQGSYTQYF. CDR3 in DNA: TGCGCCAGCAGCTTGGGGGGACAGGGTTCATATACGCAGTATTTT.